The rows below give T cell receptor beta chains drawn from one sample of a study of Graves' ophthalmopathy and Graves' hyperthyroidism. Each CDR3 protein is one row after TCRdb ran MiXCR on the multiplex PCR reads. Here the sample spans hundreds of thousands of distinct CDR3 sequences, about 24% being singletons. Sequencing was done on a sample of peripheral blood. The receptors shown here come from a woman aged 18-35 years with stable Graves' hyperthyroidism. Some clones in this sample may be carry-over from other donors' samples. The CDR3 runs from the conserved cysteine through the conserved F or W. A D gene is named only where the DNA matches it firmly. Clone size is stated in some rows and not others, as once, few, many or a class when expanded.

d_call j_call v_call clone_size cdr3_nt cdr3_aa
TRBD1 TRBJ2-4 TRBV10-1 few TGCGCCAGCAGTGAGAATCAGGGGGCCAAAAACATTAAGTACTTC CASSENQGAKNIKYF
. TRBJ2-5 TRBV6-1 . TGTGCCAGCAGTGACCGGGTTGGAACTAGGGAGACCCAGTACTTC CASSDRVGTRETQYF
. TRBJ1-1 TRBV28 many TGTGCCAGCAGATTGGGCGGCGGGGCTGAAGCTTTCTTT CASRLGGGAEAFF
TRBD1 TRBJ1-1 TRBV27 many TGTGCCAGCAGTTTACAGGGGGTATATGGCACTGAAGCTTTCTTT CASSLQGVYGTEAFF
TRBD1 TRBJ1-1 TRBV30 many TGTGCCTGGAGTGGGGACAGGCGGAACACTGAAGCTTTCTTT CAWSGDRRNTEAFF
. TRBJ2-2 TRBV4-1 . TGCGCCAGCAGTTCCAGGGCCCGAGCGAACACCGGGGAGCTGTTTTTT CASSSRARANTGELFF
. TRBJ2-4 TRBV11-1 many TGTGCCAGCAGCAGACCCGGGACCAAAAACATTCAGTACTTC CASSRPGTKNIQYF
. TRBJ1-5 TRBV20-1 many TGCAGTGCTAGAGGGCAGAGCAATCAGCCCCAGCATTTT CSARGQSNQPQHF
. TRBJ2-7 TRBV5-1 few TGCGCCAGCAGATGGGGGCCGAGCTCCTACGAGCAGTACTTC CASRWGPSSYEQYF
. TRBJ1-3 TRBV6-5 few TGTGCCAGCAGTTACTCTGGAAGCTCTGGAGACACCATATATTTT CASSYSGSSGDTIYF
. TRBJ2-5 TRBV6-1 many TGTGCCAGCAGTGACCAGCCCCGGGTACAAGAGACCCAGTACTTC CASSDQPRVQETQYF
TRBD1 TRBJ1-1 TRBV15 many TGTGCCACCAGCAGAATGGACAGGGGGGGAACTGAAGCTTTCTTT CATSRMDRGGTEAFF
. TRBJ2-7 TRBV6-1 few TGTGCCAGCAGTGAAGGTACAGGGAGGGTCGAGCAGTACTTC CASSEGTGRVEQYF
. TRBJ1-5 TRBV24-1 many TGTGCCACCAGTCCTCAGCGTAGCAATCAGCCCCAGCATTTT CATSPQRSNQPQHF
. TRBJ1-2 TRBV18 many TGTGCCAGCTCAGAGAGCAGGGATGGCTACACCTTC CASSESRDGYTF
. TRBJ1-1 TRBV27 . TGTGCCAGCAGTTTAGGGAGGTCGTTCACTGAAGCTTTCTTT CASSLGRSFTEAFF
. TRBJ2-7 TRBV28 once TGTGCCAGCAGTTTTTCCGGGATAGGCAGGGTTGGTCAGTACTTC CASSFSGIGRVGQYF
TRBD2 TRBJ2-7 TRBV5-1 many TGCGCCAGCAGCCCTGCGACTAGCGGGAGATCCTACGAGCAGTACTTC CASSPATSGRSYEQYF
TRBD2 TRBJ2-2 TRBV12-3/TRBV12-4 many TGTGCCAGCAGTGTGACTAGCGGGAGGACGGAGCTGTTTTTT CASSVTSGRTELFF
TRBD2 TRBJ2-2 TRBV6-4 many TGTGCCAGCAGTACCGGGACTAGCGGGGGGTTGTACACCGGGGAGCTGTTTTTT CASSTGTSGGLYTGELFF
TRBD2 TRBJ2-2 TRBV20-1 many TGCAGTGCCAGTAGCGGGGTAGGGACCGGGGAGCTGTTTTTT CSASSGVGTGELFF
. TRBJ1-5 TRBV12-3/TRBV12-4 many TGTGCCAGCAGTTTTACTCGGGGCAATCAGCCCCAGCATTTT CASSFTRGNQPQHF
TRBD2 TRBJ2-3 TRBV12-3/TRBV12-4 many TGTGCCAGCAAGCCACCTCGCTCTAGCGGACGCACAGATACGCAGTATTTT CASKPPRSSGRTDTQYF
. TRBJ2-7 TRBV5-1 . TGCGCCAGCAGCTTGGCCCAGGGGCCGGGCGAGCAGTACTTC CASSLAQGPGEQYF
TRBD1 TRBJ1-2 TRBV14 many TGTGCCAGCAGCACCGCTGAGGGGGCGCGGCCTTATGGCTACACCTTC CASSTAEGARPYGYTF
. TRBJ2-6 TRBV28 many TGTGCCAGCAGTTTGGAGGGGGGCTTTGGGGCCAACGTCCTGACTTTC CASSLEGGFGANVLTF
. TRBJ2-7 TRBV28 . TGTGCCAGCAGTTTACTGCCCGGGTTGGGCTACGAGCAGTACTTC CASSLLPGLGYEQYF
. TRBJ2-7 TRBV28 many TGTGCCAGCAGTTTTATGTCCGTGACTGGTTACGAGCAGTACTTC CASSFMSVTGYEQYF
. TRBJ2-7 TRBV5-5 many TGTGCCAGCAGCCCTAGGGCGGGGGCTTACGAGCAGTACTTC CASSPRAGAYEQYF
TRBD2 TRBJ2-7 TRBV13 many TGTGCCAGCAGCTTATCTGTTCCGCGGGGGGAGCAGTACTTC CASSLSVPRGEQYF
TRBD1 TRBJ2-7 TRBV10-2 few TGCGCCATCCTAGGACAGGGGGATTTTTACTCCTCCTACGAGCAGTACTTC CAILGQGDFYSSYEQYF
. TRBJ1-2 TRBV6-1 many TGTGCCAGCACCCGAGGTGGTAGTTGGGACTATGGCTACACCTTC CASTRGGSWDYGYTF
. TRBJ2-2 TRBV7-3 many TGTGCCAGCAGCCTCCAGGGTCGTGTCACCGGGGAGCTGTTTTTT CASSLQGRVTGELFF
. TRBJ1-5 TRBV5-1 many TGCGCCAGCAGCTTGGAAGGGGACGGGCAGCCCCAGCATTTT CASSLEGDGQPQHF
TRBD1 TRBJ1-5 TRBV12-3/TRBV12-4 . TGTGCCAGCAGTCGCCTGGACAGGGTGGATCAGCCCCAGCATTTT CASSRLDRVDQPQHF
TRBD2 TRBJ2-7 TRBV13 many TGTGCCAGCAGCTTAGTGGGACTAGCGGGGCGAGCAGTACACTTC CASSLVGLAGRAVHF
. TRBJ1-5 TRBV10-3 many TGTGCCATCAGTGAGGGGAAACGGAATCAGCCCCAGCATTTT CAISEGKRNQPQHF
. TRBJ2-2 TRBV9 . TGTGCCAGCATCGTAGACCCAGGGGCCACCGGGGAGCTGTTTTTT CASIVDPGATGELFF
. TRBJ2-1 TRBV18 . TGTGCCAGCTCACCCCTGGGGGCGCGGGAGTACAATGAGCAGTTCTTC CASSPLGAREYNEQFF
. TRBJ1-2 TRBV27 . TGTGCCAGCAGTTTTGTGGGACGGAATGGCTACACCTTC CASSFVGRNGYTF
TRBD1 TRBJ1-5 TRBV6-5 . TGTGCCAGCAGTTACAATCGACAGGGTGTTCAGCCCCAGCATTTT CASSYNRQGVQPQHF
. TRBJ2-2 TRBV29-1 many TGCAGCGTTGCGCGCCTGCGGGACGGGGAGAACACCGGGGAGCTGTTTTTT CSVARLRDGENTGELFF
TRBD2 TRBJ2-5 TRBV20-1 many TGCAGTGCCCAAACAACTAGCGGGGGGGCCAGAAAGACCCAGTACTTC CSAQTTSGGARKTQYF
TRBD1 TRBJ2-4 TRBV20-1 . TGCAGTGCTAGAGAACAGGGGTGGAAGTCCAAAAACATTCAGTACTTC CSAREQGWKSKNIQYF
. TRBJ2-5 TRBV28 once TGTGCCAGCAGCCTCTGGGGGAGATGGGTTCAAGAGACCCAGTACTTC CASSLWGRWVQETQYF
. TRBJ1-6 TRBV27 many TGTGCCAGCAGTTTAGCTTCTAGTTCACCCCTCCACTTT CASSLASSSPLHF
. TRBJ2-7 TRBV15 many TGTGCCACCAGCAGGGACTCCCCCTACGAGCAGTACTTC CATSRDSPYEQYF
TRBD1 TRBJ1-1 TRBV29-1 many TGCAGCGTCGCGACAGGGGTGAACACTGAAGCTTTCTTT CSVATGVNTEAFF
. TRBJ1-1 TRBV11-1 many TGTGCCAGCAGCTTTAGGGGAAGTGGTTCTTACACTGAAGCTTTCTTT CASSFRGSGSYTEAFF